Following are 20 T cell receptor beta chains from one sample sequenced in a study of OX40 agonist ivuxolimab in advanced cancers. The library came from the immunoSEQ multiplex PCR assay. TCRdb limited this immuneACCESS table to in-frame rearrangements with V and J called. A share of clones is missing; checked studies link under half to unresolved V genes, and the rest is unexplained. The sample contains under 70,000 clones, about 89% of them found a single time. Together, the top ten hold roughly 1.5% of the sample. The sequenced sample was CD4+ or CD8+ T cells sorted from blood, obtained in a trial of the OX40 agonist ivuxolimab. The source is an adult with an advanced solid tumor such as melanoma, head and neck, liver or kidney cancer.

Worth noting for this clone: One end of the junction is discordant with germline, which a read error may explain. V is TRBV7-7 and J is TRBJ1-5; a weak D match, TRBD1 (6 bases). The CDR3 has 18 residues. CDR1 and CDR2 (germline): SSHAT, FNYEAQ (reference sequence). The CDR3 loop is CASSPEKGDTNSNQPQHF. CDR3 nucleotides: TGTGCTAGCAGCCCTGAAAAGGGGGACACCAATAGCAATCAGCCCCAGCATTTT. The complete variable domain, with remaining parts taken from reference TRBV7-7 and TRBJ1-5, reads GAGVSQSPRYKVTKRGQDVTLRCDPISSHATLYWYQQALGQGPEFLTYFNYEAQPDKSGLPSDRFSAERPEGSISTLTIQRTEQRDSAMYRCASSPEKGDTNSNQPQHFGDGTRLSIL.

This chain links TRBV12-5 with TRBJ2-2; 7 bases fit TRBD2. J lost 9 bases, V lost 5 bases, and 6 bases had no gene match. CDR3 length: 13 amino acids. CDR1 and CDR2 (germline): LGHNT, FRNRAP. CDR3 in amino acids: CASGHQRGRELFF. CDR3 DNA sequence: TGTGCTAGTGGTCACCAGCGGGGACGGGAGCTGTTTTTT.

V gene TRBV27 combines with J gene TRBJ2-3, with 8 positions matching TRBD1. The CDR3 covers 17 residues. Germline CDR1 MNHEY, CDR2 SMNVEV (reference sequence). Trimming cost V 4 bases and J 1 base; bases outside gene matches: 10. CDR3 sequence (DNA): TGTGCCAGCAGTTACAAGACAGGGGCCGGACGCACAGATACGCAGTATTTT. Its protein product is CASSYKTGAGRTDTQYF.

The gene calls are TRBV5-1 and TRBJ2-7; either TRBD1 or TRBD2 may fit D (5 bases each). There are 16 residues in the CDR3. The V gene lost 4 bases and the J gene lost 6 bases, with 23 bases spanning the gap. From germline, CDR1 is SGHRS and CDR2 YFSETQ. CDR3 amino acids: CASSIRPGTGTGEQYF. The CDR3 bases are TGCGCCAGCAGCATACGACCCGGGACCGGCACTGGCGAGCAGTACTTC. Variable domain in full (rest from reference TRBV5-1 and TRBJ2-7): KAGVTQTPRYLIKTRGQQVTLSCSPISGHRSVSWYQQTPGQGLQFLFEYFSETQRNKGNFPGRFSGRQFSNSRSEMNVSTLELGDSALYLCASSIRPGTGTGEQYFGPGTRLTVT.

The chain couples TRBV15 to TRBJ1-1; no clear D. CDR1 and CDR2 (germline): LNHNV, YYDKDF (reference sequence). This CDR3 has 13 residues. V dropped 0 bases and J dropped 4 bases, with 6 bases sitting between them. This CDR3 is CATSRERATEAFF. Written as DNA, the CDR3 is TGTGCCACCAGCAGAGAACGGGCCACTGAAGCTTTCTTT.

Here the CDR3 DNA reads TGCGCCAGCAGTGCAGGCACAGATACGCAGTATTTT. It codes for CASSAGTDTQYF. This rearrangement joins TRBV10-2 to TRBJ2-3; D is ambiguous. This CDR3 is built from 12 residues. The V gene's germline CDR1 is WSHSY and CDR2 SAAADI. The V and J ends lost 4 bases and 1 base respectively, with 3 bases between them.

This clone has a single count. The chain couples TRBV2 to TRBJ2-3, with 7 bases lining up with TRBD1. V was clipped by 7 bases and J by 0 bases; unmatched bases: 10. In germline, CDR1 is SNHLY, CDR2 FYNNEI. This CDR3 spans 16 amino acids. The CDR3 reads CASKKDRASSTDTQYF. DNA for the CDR3: TGTGCCAGCAAAAAAGACAGGGCCTCTAGCACAGATACGCAGTATTTT.

The V call is TRBV6-5, the J call TRBJ2-1; D assignment may be TRBD1 or TRBD2 (5 bases each). V lost 0 bases, J lost 7 bases, and 13 bases lay in between. Germline CDR1 is MNHEY and CDR2 is SVGAGI. CDR3 length: 15 residues. The DNA of the CDR3 is TGTGCCAGCAGTTACTCAGGGGCTAGCTTTAATGAGCAGTTCTTC. Its translation is CASSYSGASFNEQFF.

Concerning this clone itself: An end of the junction differs from the germline gene, which may be a read error. The rearrangement uses TRBV7-7 and TRBJ2-2, with a weak D call TRBD1 (6 bases). The CDR3 sequence is 15 residues long. Germline loops: CDR1 SSHAT, CDR2 FNYEAQ (reference sequence). The CDR3 coding sequence is TGTGCTAGCAGCCCCCAGAGCGCAGGGGCCGGGGAGCTGTTTTTT. Amino acid sequence: CASSPQSAGAGELFF.

J is TRBJ1-2 and V is TRBV7-8, with D perhaps matching TRBD1 (6 bases). The CDR3 runs to 14 residues. Germline V gene sequence: CDR1 SGHVS, CDR2 FQNEAQ. Trimming removed 5 bases at V and 4 bases at J, with 14 bases between. The chain's CDR3 is CASSLKQGSYGYTF. In nucleotides, the CDR3 is TGTGCCAGCAGCCTTAAACAGGGAAGCTATGGCTACACCTTC.

The chain has TRBV2 and TRBJ2-7; D is unclear. Germline assignment: CDR1 SNHLY and CDR2 FYNNEI. Trimming removed 5 bases from V and 12 bases from J, with 11 bases in between. The CDR3 loop spans 10 amino acids. In nucleotides, the CDR3 is TGTGCCAGCAGTACCAGACTGAGGTACTTC. This codes for CASSTRLRYF. The entire variable domain, with the rest obtained from reference TRBV2 and TRBJ2-7, is as follows: EPEVTQTPSHQVTQMGQEVILRCVPISNHLYFYWYRQILGQKVEFLVSFYNNEISEKSEIFDDQFSVERPDGSNFTLKIRSTKLEDSAMYFCASSTRLRYFGPGTRLTVT.

The chain joins TRBV27 to TRBJ2-1; D may be TRBD1 (6 bases). The CDR3 is made up of 15 amino acids. The germline gives CDR1 MNHEY, CDR2 SMNVEV (reference sequence). V was shortened by 5 bases and J by 3 bases, with 14 bases between the two germline ends. This CDR3 is CASSPQGAGYNEQFF. CDR3 in DNA: TGTGCCAGCAGTCCACAGGGTGCGGGCTACAATGAGCAGTTCTTC.

The chain carries TRBV7-9 and TRBJ2-7; D perhaps matches TRBD2 (7 bases). Per the germline V gene, CDR1 is SEHNR and CDR2 is FQNEAQ (reference sequence). Trimming took off 1 base at V and 2 bases at J, with 9 bases between the two ends. The CDR3 covers 14 residues. CDR3 nucleotides: TGTGCCAGCAGCTTAGAAGGGGGGGCCTACGAGCAGTACTTC. Translating gives CASSLEGGAYEQYF.

The V and J genes are TRBV4-1 and TRBJ1-1; D unresolved. Germline CDR1 and CDR2: MGHRA and YSYEKL. The CDR3 is 12 amino acids. Trimming cost V 5 bases and J 5 bases, with 9 bases left between them. The CDR3 loop reads CASSSTRTEAFF. DNA of the CDR3: TGCGCCAGCAGCTCCACCAGGACTGAAGCTTTCTTT.

The chain employs TRBV5-4 and TRBJ1-2; no clear D gene. The CDR3 loop spans 15 amino acids. Trimming removed 3 bases at V and 3 bases at J, with 15 bases between. From germline, CDR1 is SGHNT and CDR2 YYREEE (reference sequence). CDR3 residues: CASSWGGKSDYGYTF. The DNA of the CDR3 is TGTGCCAGCAGCTGGGGAGGGAAAAGCGACTATGGCTACACCTTC.

This clone was counted a single time. One junction end does not reproduce the germline sequence, and a read error may be involved. This rearrangement joins TRBV4-1 to TRBJ1-4; TRBD1 is a possible D gene (6 bases). Per the germline V gene, CDR1 is MGHRA and CDR2 is YSYEKL. CDR3 length: 13 residues. CDR3 sequence: CASSQGQYEKLFF. The DNA for the CDR3 is TGCGCCAGCAGTCAAGGACAGTATGAAAAACTGTTTTTT.

The CDR3 loop reads CASSFDRVKKTQYF. Written as DNA, the CDR3 is TGCGCCAGCAGCTTCGACAGGGTAAAAAAGACCCAGTACTTC. J is TRBJ2-5 and V is TRBV5-1, with 7 bases identical to TRBD1. Germline V gives CDR1 SGHRS, CDR2 YFSETQ. The CDR3 has 14 amino acids. The ends lost 2 bases at V and 6 bases at J; junction bases unmatched: 7.

The rearrangement joins TRBV28 to TRBJ1-5; D may be TRBD1 (5 bases). The ends were cut back, 5 bases at V and 3 bases at J, with 17 bases in the middle. This CDR3 region has 16 residues. Germline V gene data show CDR1 as MDHEN and CDR2 as SYDVKM. CDR3 bases: TGTGCCAGCAGTACCCTCCGGAGGGGATCCAATCAGCCCCAGCATTTT. Its protein is CASSTLRRGSNQPQHF.

The V call is TRBV5-4, the J call TRBJ2-7; TRBD2 agrees at 7 bases. From germline, CDR1 is SGHNT and CDR2 YYREEE (reference sequence). This CDR3 has 13 amino acids. V shed 2 bases and J 3 bases; nucleotides not matched to a gene: 2. CDR3 loop: CASSFGLGYEQYF. The CDR3 DNA reads as TGTGCCAGCAGCTTTGGACTAGGCTACGAGCAGTACTTC.

The rearrangement links TRBV5-1 to TRBJ1-1; TRBD1 might be the D (5 bases). Germline V gene lookup returns CDR1 SGHRS and CDR2 YFSETQ. The CDR3 runs 13 residues. V was clipped by 7 bases and J by 1 base, with 11 bases between them. This chain's CDR3 is CASAAGQNTEAFF. In DNA form, the CDR3 reads TGCGCCAGCGCTGCAGGGCAGAACACTGAAGCTTTCTTT.